These 5 T cell receptor beta chains came from one sample sequenced in a study of beta chain features in type 1 diabetes. The entirety of the isolated RNA underwent reverse transcription, so expressed TCRB transcripts were sequenced. The protocol was immunoSEQ multiplex PCR, while the TCRdb copy is restricted to in-frame clones and leaves out a portion. Among about 230,000 clones, more than 9% were seen once, and the ten largest hold just under 0.035%. The sample taken for sequencing was naive CD4+ T cells from blood. The receptors derive from a woman aged 18-35 years in good health.

There are a few counts of this clone. The genes are TRBV5-1 and TRBJ2-7, with 15 bases matching TRBD2. Trimming removed 4 bases from V and 6 bases from J; junction bases left unmatched: 8. Germline values: CDR1 SGHRS, CDR2 YFSETQ. This CDR3 has 16 residues. CDR3 DNA: TGCGCCAGCAGCACGGGACTAGCGGGAGGCTCTGGCGAGCAGTACTTC. Translated, it gives CASSTGLAGGSGEQYF. Full variable domain (remainder filled in from reference TRBV5-1 and TRBJ2-7): KAGVTQTPRYLIKTRGQQVTLSCSPISGHRSVSWYQQTPGQGLQFLFEYFSETQRNKGNFPGRFSGRQFSNSRSEMNVSTLELGDSALYLCASSTGLAGGSGEQYFGPGTRLTVT.

The chain employs TRBV2 and TRBJ1-2; the D is unclear. CDR1 is SNHLY, CDR2 FYNNEI, per germline. Trimming pared 7 bases from V and 4 bases from J, leaving 7 bases between. The CDR3 is made up of 11 amino acids. The CDR3 here is CASNPRYGYTF. CDR3 DNA sequence: TGTGCCAGCAATCCCCGCTATGGCTACACCTTC.

V gene TRBV10-3 combines with J gene TRBJ1-1, with 10 bases that match TRBD1. Looked up from germline, CDR1 is ENHRY and CDR2 is SYGVKD. This CDR3 contains 15 residues. V shed 8 bases and J 0 bases; nucleotides not matched to a gene: 6. The CDR3, as DNA: TGTGCCATCGGGGGGGACAGGGGAATGAACACTGAAGCTTTCTTT. Translated, it gives CAIGGDRGMNTEAFF.

J is TRBJ2-7 and V is TRBV19; the match to TRBD1 covers 8 bases. This CDR3 has 15 residues. Trimming took 5 bases from V and 0 from J; bases not matched to a gene: 6. Germline lookup yields CDR1 LNHDA and CDR2 SQIVND (reference sequence). CDR3 bases: TGTGCCAGTAGTCTCCCCGGGACAGGCTCCTACGAGCAGTACTTC. Translation gives CASSLPGTGSYEQYF.

This clone was observed a few times. The chain is built from TRBV4-2 and TRBJ2-3; 10 nucleotides align to TRBD2. Germline CDR1 is LGHNA and CDR2 is YNFKEQ. The ends lost 0 bases at V and 5 bases at J; junction bases unmatched: 5. This CDR3 contains 16 residues. The chain's CDR3 is CASSQERASGGDTQYF. The CDR3, as DNA: TGTGCCAGCAGCCAAGAGCGGGCTAGCGGGGGAGATACGCAGTATTTT.